These 3 T cell receptor beta chains were sequenced from one sample in a study of blood T cell repertoires in COVID-19. Assay used: immunoSEQ multiplex PCR; TCRdb lists only in-frame clones, some missing. Of about 190,000 clones detected, 84% appear once; the ten largest clones hold around 5.5%. The sample consisted of peripheral blood. The receptors originated from a woman in her seventies with active or convalescent COVID-19.

CDR3: CATSDPTPGGAGEKLFF. The CDR3 bases are TGTGCCACCAGTGATCCCACCCCGGGGGGAGCTGGTGAAAAACTGTTTTTT. This sequence joins TRBV24-1 and TRBJ1-4; tentatively, D is TRBD1 (5 bases). Trimming shortened V by 3 bases and J by 7 bases, and 20 bases separated the two germline ends. Germline values: CDR1 KGHDR, CDR2 SFDVKD. The length of the CDR3 is 17 residues.

The chain's CDR3 is CASSLVAMNTGELFF. CDR3 DNA: TGCGCCAGCAGCTTGGTGGCAATGAACACCGGGGAGCTGTTTTTT. This chain links TRBV5-1 with TRBJ2-2; D remains unclear. The CDR3 consists of 15 residues. The V end was cut by 0 bases, the J end by 1 base, with 7 bases between. In germline, CDR1 is SGHRS, CDR2 YFSETQ.

The chain combines TRBV7-6 with TRBJ1-2, with 8 bases identical to TRBD1. Germline-derived CDR1 and CDR2 are SGHVS and FNYEAQ. This CDR3 comprises 19 residues. J was trimmed by 4 bases and V by 5 bases; bases with no gene match: 21. CDR3 sequence (DNA): TGTGCCAGCAGCCCAAACCAGGGGGCAGGGGTGGCTGTCGGCTATGGCTACACCTTC. Its translation: CASSPNQGAGVAVGYGYTF.